This T cell receptor beta chain was sequenced during a study of TIL therapy for anti-PD-1-resistant metastatic lung cancer. The study's findings and limits: TIL cultures after expansion showed higher clonality and lower diversity than baseline tumor (median roughly 6.3% vs 31%).

V was cut by 4 bases and J by 0 bases, with 10 bases left in between. CDR1 and CDR2 from the germline V gene are SNHLY and FYNNEI. This CDR3 contains 15 residues. The libraries were made with immunoSEQ v3. Here immunoSEQ multiplex PCR was the method, and the copy in TCRdb shows in-frame clones only, minus some. The sample lists around 45,000 clones; about three quarters were seen once. For this clone: What it binds is unknown.

Time point indicated: pre-treatment sample, taken before nivolumab and TIL therapy. The tumor samples were excised metastases, mostly pleural nodules or supraclavicular lymph nodes. The sample was tumor tissue, taken at baseline. The origin of this receptor is a person between 25 and 79 years old with non-small cell lung cancer. This chain joins TRBV2 and TRBJ1-5, with D possibly being TRBD1 (5 bases). CDR3 nucleotides: TGTGCCAGCAGTGGAAGGGACCTTAGCAATCAGCCCCAGCATTTT. As protein: CASSGRDLSNQPQHF.